Listed below are T cell receptor beta chains from one sample, sequenced in a study of shared clonotypes between healthy human individuals. The method was immunoSEQ multiplex PCR; TCRdb's version includes in-frame clones alone and lacks a portion of them. The table lists 450,000 or so clones, 60% to 80% of them singletons. Material: PBMCs. The source is a woman aged 40 to 50 in good health. Some clones in this sample may be carry-over from other donors' samples. The CDR3 runs from the conserved cysteine through the conserved F or W. D genes are given only for firm matches. Some rows have no size entry. The others give once, few or many, or a class for an expanded clone.

v_call: TRBV6-1
clone_size: few
j_call: TRBJ1-1
d_call: .
cdr3_nt: TGTGCCAGCAGTGAAGCGCGGAACACTGAAGCTTTCTTT
cdr3_aa: CASSEARNTEAFF

v_call: TRBV5-4
clone_size: .
j_call: TRBJ2-1
d_call: .
cdr3_nt: TGTGCCAGCAGCTTGGAGTTAGCAGCCAATGAGCAGTTCTTC
cdr3_aa: CASSLELAANEQFF

v_call: TRBV6-5
clone_size: .
j_call: TRBJ1-3
d_call: .
cdr3_nt: TGTGCCAGCAGTAAGGGGGGAAACACCATATATTTT
cdr3_aa: CASSKGGNTIYF

v_call: TRBV5-1
clone_size: .
j_call: TRBJ2-7
d_call: TRBD1
cdr3_nt: TGCGCCAGCAACAGGGGCGACTCCTACGAGCAGTACTTC
cdr3_aa: CASNRGDSYEQYF

v_call: TRBV29-1
clone_size: .
j_call: TRBJ2-7
d_call: .
cdr3_nt: TGCAGCGCCGCGACGGGAACCTACGAGCAGTACTTC
cdr3_aa: CSAATGTYEQYF

v_call: TRBV7-7
clone_size: .
j_call: TRBJ2-1
d_call: TRBD2
cdr3_nt: TGTGCTAGCAGCTTGGCGGGAGGGAACTACAATGAGCAGTTCTTC
cdr3_aa: CASSLAGGNYNEQFF

v_call: TRBV2
clone_size: .
j_call: TRBJ2-1
d_call: TRBD2
cdr3_nt: TGTGCCAGCAGTTCGGGGAGGGCCTCGAATGAGCAGTTCTTC
cdr3_aa: CASSSGRASNEQFF

v_call: TRBV5-1
clone_size: .
j_call: TRBJ1-1
d_call: .
cdr3_nt: TGCGCCAGCAGCTCCCAGGGGAACACTGAAGCTTTCTTT
cdr3_aa: CASSSQGNTEAFF

v_call: TRBV28
clone_size: few
j_call: TRBJ2-2
d_call: .
cdr3_nt: TGTGCCAGCAGTTTAATGTCCACCTTATACACCGGGGAGCTGTTTTTT
cdr3_aa: CASSLMSTLYTGELFF

v_call: TRBV9
clone_size: .
j_call: TRBJ2-7
d_call: TRBD1
cdr3_nt: TGTGCCAGCAGCGGTAGCCACCAGGGGGCGCTTTCCGAGCAGTACTTC
cdr3_aa: CASSGSHQGALSEQYF

v_call: TRBV4-2
clone_size: .
j_call: TRBJ2-7
d_call: .
cdr3_nt: TGTGCCAGCAGCCAAACAAACAGGGCGTCTCATTACGAGCAGTACTTC
cdr3_aa: CASSQTNRASHYEQYF

v_call: TRBV4-1
clone_size: .
j_call: TRBJ1-4
d_call: .
cdr3_nt: TGCGCCAGCAGCCAAGTTTTCCTTACCCCAAGGGAAAAACTGTTTTTT
cdr3_aa: CASSQVFLTPREKLFF

v_call: TRBV7-2
clone_size: .
j_call: TRBJ1-1
d_call: TRBD1
cdr3_nt: TGTGCCAGCAACGAAAAGGACAGGGGCATAAGGAACACTGAAGCTTTCTTT
cdr3_aa: CASNEKDRGIRNTEAFF

v_call: TRBV6-6
clone_size: .
j_call: TRBJ2-3
d_call: .
cdr3_nt: TGTGCCAGCAGAATACGAGGCGCGGGGCATGGTACGCAGTATTTT
cdr3_aa: CASRIRGAGHGTQYF

v_call: TRBV11-3
clone_size: .
j_call: TRBJ1-1
d_call: .
cdr3_nt: TGTGCCAGCAGCTTCACTGGACAGTTAAGGACTGAAGCTTTCTTT
cdr3_aa: CASSFTGQLRTEAFF

v_call: TRBV10-3
clone_size: many
j_call: TRBJ1-2
d_call: TRBD1
cdr3_nt: TGTGCCATCAGTGAGAGGTGGCAGGGGGCGGTCTATGGCTACACCTTC
cdr3_aa: CAISERWQGAVYGYTF

v_call: TRBV2
clone_size: .
j_call: TRBJ2-5
d_call: .
cdr3_nt: TGTGCCAGCGACAGGGAGGGGGAGACCCAGTACTTC
cdr3_aa: CASDREGETQYF

v_call: TRBV9
clone_size: .
j_call: TRBJ2-6
d_call: .
cdr3_nt: TGTGCCAGCAGCGACACGGGGGCAGCCAACGTCCTGACTTTC
cdr3_aa: CASSDTGAANVLTF

v_call: TRBV7-7
clone_size: .
j_call: TRBJ2-3
d_call: TRBD2
cdr3_nt: TGTGCTAGCAGTCTTGGGACTAGCGGGTTTGATACGCAGTATTTT
cdr3_aa: CASSLGTSGFDTQYF

v_call: TRBV9
clone_size: .
j_call: TRBJ2-2
d_call: TRBD2
cdr3_nt: TGTGCCAGCACCTCGTCGACTAGCGGGAACACCGGGGAGCTGTTTTTT
cdr3_aa: CASTSSTSGNTGELFF

v_call: TRBV6-5
clone_size: .
j_call: TRBJ1-2
d_call: .
cdr3_nt: TGTGCCAGCAGTTACTCGCAGGGGACTAACTATGGCTACACCTTC
cdr3_aa: CASSYSQGTNYGYTF

v_call: TRBV28
clone_size: few
j_call: TRBJ2-7
d_call: .
cdr3_nt: TGTGCCAGCAGTCCCCGCGGACAGATCTCCTACGAGCAGTACTTC
cdr3_aa: CASSPRGQISYEQYF

v_call: TRBV18
clone_size: once
j_call: TRBJ1-3
d_call: .
cdr3_nt: TGTGCCAGCTCACCTCCGGGGGAAGGAAACACCATATATTTT
cdr3_aa: CASSPPGEGNTIYF

v_call: TRBV19
clone_size: many
j_call: TRBJ2-3
d_call: .
cdr3_nt: TGTGCCAGTAGTATTCGGACCGGGGAAGATACGCAGTATTTT
cdr3_aa: CASSIRTGEDTQYF

v_call: TRBV10-3
clone_size: few
j_call: TRBJ2-4
d_call: .
cdr3_nt: TGTGCCATCAGTGGCACTGAAAACATTCAGTACTTC
cdr3_aa: CAISGTENIQYF

v_call: TRBV7-3
clone_size: .
j_call: TRBJ1-2
d_call: .
cdr3_nt: TGTGCCAGCAGCTTAACCGGGGGTTCCGGCTATGGCTACACCTTC
cdr3_aa: CASSLTGGSGYGYTF

v_call: TRBV2
clone_size: .
j_call: TRBJ1-5
d_call: TRBD1
cdr3_nt: TGTGCCAGCAGTGCACAGGGGTTTAATCAGCCCCAGCATTTT
cdr3_aa: CASSAQGFNQPQHF

v_call: TRBV2
clone_size: .
j_call: TRBJ2-6
d_call: .
cdr3_nt: TGTGCCACCTCCCTCCGGTCCTCTGGGGCCAACGTCCTGACTTTC
cdr3_aa: CATSLRSSGANVLTF

v_call: TRBV30
clone_size: once
j_call: TRBJ2-7
d_call: .
cdr3_nt: TGTGCCTGGGCCCGGGTCTCGCTAGGCTACGAGCAGTACTTC
cdr3_aa: CAWARVSLGYEQYF

v_call: TRBV5-1
clone_size: .
j_call: TRBJ2-1
d_call: .
cdr3_nt: TGCGCCAGCAGCTTGGCGGGGACCTACAATGAGCAGTTCTTC
cdr3_aa: CASSLAGTYNEQFF

v_call: TRBV19
clone_size: few
j_call: TRBJ1-1
d_call: .
cdr3_nt: TGTGCCAGTAGTACGGACAGCGCGAACACTGAAGCTTTCTTT
cdr3_aa: CASSTDSANTEAFF

v_call: TRBV5-1
clone_size: few
j_call: TRBJ2-5
d_call: .
cdr3_nt: TGCGCCAGCAGTCCTCGGGACCAAGAGACCCAGTACTTC
cdr3_aa: CASSPRDQETQYF

v_call: TRBV2
clone_size: once
j_call: TRBJ2-3
d_call: TRBD2
cdr3_nt: TGTGCCAGCAGTCGCGGGGGGACAGATACGCAGTATTTT
cdr3_aa: CASSRGGTDTQYF

v_call: TRBV28
clone_size: .
j_call: TRBJ2-5
d_call: .
cdr3_nt: TGTGCCAGCAGTTCAAACCAGGGGAGCGGCGAGACCCAGTACTTC
cdr3_aa: CASSSNQGSGETQYF

v_call: TRBV9
clone_size: .
j_call: TRBJ1-1
d_call: TRBD1
cdr3_nt: TGTGCCAGCAGCCCACGACAGGGTGGGGCTGAAGCTTTCTTT
cdr3_aa: CASSPRQGGAEAFF

v_call: TRBV12-1
clone_size: once
j_call: TRBJ1-5
d_call: .
cdr3_nt: TGTGCCAGCAGCTATAAGGACAGGGTAGTGGGCAATCAGCCCCAGCATTTT
cdr3_aa: CASSYKDRVVGNQPQHF

v_call: TRBV15
clone_size: .
j_call: TRBJ1-5
d_call: TRBD1
cdr3_nt: TGTGCCACCAGCAGACTTGGACAGGGCGGCAATCAGCCCCAGCATTTT
cdr3_aa: CATSRLGQGGNQPQHF

v_call: TRBV6-1
clone_size: .
j_call: TRBJ1-2
d_call: .
cdr3_nt: TGTGCCAGCAGTGACTTCGGTCTGTGCACCTTC
cdr3_aa: CASSDFGLCTF